This T cell receptor (beta chain) was documented in a study of cytomegalovirus exposure and HLA in healthy donors. Study information: Caucasian-associated ancestry cluster membership applied to less than 85% of 300 to 450 genotyped donors. Study-level points and caveats: There were a few CMV-associated chains whose specificity for CMV antigens was confirmed in vitro. Solely CMV serostatus was available to characterize immune exposure. The productive fraction for most TCR beta V segments was about 87% or about 30% in an earlier analysis.

V lost 1 base to trimming and J lost 7 bases, with 4 bases between them. Germline V gene data show CDR1 as MNHNS and CDR2 as SASEGT. This CDR3 is built from 11 residues. Amplification used 60 Vbeta primers and 13 Jbeta primers. This table comes from immunoSEQ multiplex PCR, and its TCRdb copy is limited to in-frame clones, with some not included. The table lists some 150,000 clones, approximately 64% of them singletons. Concerning this clone: Its antigen is unidentified.

Sequenced: PBMCs. The clonotype originates from a woman between 40 and 50 years old in good health and CMV-seronegative. The V gene is TRBV6-1, the J gene TRBJ1-2; D not resolved. The CDR3 sequence: CASSEGSGYTF. The CDR3 DNA reads TGTGCCAGCAGTGAAGGGAGTGGCTACACCTTC.